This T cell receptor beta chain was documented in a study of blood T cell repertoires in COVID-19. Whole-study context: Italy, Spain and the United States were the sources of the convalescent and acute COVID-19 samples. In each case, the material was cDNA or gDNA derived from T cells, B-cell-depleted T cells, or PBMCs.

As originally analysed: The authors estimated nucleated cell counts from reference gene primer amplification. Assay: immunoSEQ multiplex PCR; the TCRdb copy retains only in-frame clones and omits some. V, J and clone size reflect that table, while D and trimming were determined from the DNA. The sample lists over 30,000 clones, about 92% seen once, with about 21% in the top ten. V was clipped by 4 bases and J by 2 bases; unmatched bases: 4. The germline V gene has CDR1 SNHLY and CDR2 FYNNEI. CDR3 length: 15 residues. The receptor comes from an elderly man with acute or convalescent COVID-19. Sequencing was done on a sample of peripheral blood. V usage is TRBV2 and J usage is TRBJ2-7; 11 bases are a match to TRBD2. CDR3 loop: CASSALAGGPYEQYF. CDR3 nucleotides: TGTGCCAGCAGTGCCCTAGCGGGGGGTCCCTACGAGCAGTACTTC.